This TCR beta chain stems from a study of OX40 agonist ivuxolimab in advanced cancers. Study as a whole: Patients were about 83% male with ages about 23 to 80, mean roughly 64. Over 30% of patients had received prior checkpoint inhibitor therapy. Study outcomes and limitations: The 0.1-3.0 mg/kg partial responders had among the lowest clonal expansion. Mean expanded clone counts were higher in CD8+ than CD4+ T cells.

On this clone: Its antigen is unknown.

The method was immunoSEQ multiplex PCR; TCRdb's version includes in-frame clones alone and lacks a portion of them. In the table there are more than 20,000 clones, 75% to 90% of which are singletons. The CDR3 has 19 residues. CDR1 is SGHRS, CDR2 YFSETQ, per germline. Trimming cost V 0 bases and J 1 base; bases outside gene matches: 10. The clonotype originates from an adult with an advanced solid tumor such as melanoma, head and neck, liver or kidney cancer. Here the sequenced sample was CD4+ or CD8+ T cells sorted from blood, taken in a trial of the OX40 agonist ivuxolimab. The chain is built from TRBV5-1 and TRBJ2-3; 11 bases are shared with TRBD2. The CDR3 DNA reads TGCGCCAGCAGCTTGGTGGGTACAATACTAGCGGGAGGCACAGATACGCAGTATTTT. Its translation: CASSLVGTILAGGTDTQYF.